This section outlines one TCR beta chain sequence together with its context. The target antigen is unknown. The sample belongs to a study of OX40 agonist ivuxolimab in advanced cancers. Study-wide background: It was permissible to have had prior anti-PD-1, anti-PD-L1 or anti-CTLA-4 therapy, and approximately 40% had some. Whole-study results and caveats: In CD8+ T cells, expanded clones were on average more numerous than in CD4+. The authors did not determine the antigen specificity of the expanded peripheral T cells.

The data were produced by immunoSEQ multiplex PCR, yet TCRdb's version contains in-frame clones alone and is incomplete. Altogether about 38,000 clones are present, roughly nine tenths being singletons, with the ten largest covering less than 50%. The CDR3 totals 15 residues. Germline V gives CDR1 SGHRS, CDR2 YFSETQ. Trimming removed 4 bases from V and 4 bases from J, with 18 bases in between. The specimen was CD4+ or CD8+ T cells sorted from blood, collected in a trial of the OX40 agonist ivuxolimab. The source of this sequence is an adult with an advanced solid tumor such as melanoma, head and neck, liver or kidney cancer. The chain uses TRBV5-1 and TRBJ2-7; TRBD1 is a possible D gene (7 bases). Here the CDR3 DNA reads TGCGCCAGCAGCCCTGGGACAGAGACTAGTTACGAGCAGTACTTC. It encodes CASSPGTETSYEQYF.